This section outlines one T cell receptor beta chain sequence together with its context. No cognate antigen has been identified for it. Base qualities are not recorded, but no much larger clone differs from it by a single base. TCRbeta CDR3 regions were amplified from genomic DNA by means of the immunoSEQ Assay, a bias-controlled multiplex PCR. On the study's bioinformatics: Within the assay, amplification of reference gene primers was used to estimate how many nucleated cells each sample contained. Sequence reads were collapsed and filtered to measure the absolute abundance of every unique TCRbeta CDR3 rearrangement. Productive Simpson clonality was computed per sample as the square root of Simpson's diversity index over productive rearrangements. TCRdb carries this immuneACCESS record with in-frame sequences only. Its versions omit some clonotypes, under half of them owing to an unresolved V gene in the studies checked, with the rest unexplained. That table furnishes V, J and clone size, whereas the DNA furnished D and trimming. The sample data list under 200,000 clones, and roughly 83% of these were observed just once. The ten largest clones capture 4.4% of the sample.

Participants in the prospective study were aged about 18 to 100 years, lived in 20 to 25 United States geographic areas, and enrolled through a virtual design. Cohort assignment in the prospective study relied on participant-reported clinical history from a screening survey and a study questionnaire. For ImmuneRACE Cohort 3, a participant was defined as recovered based on two consecutive negative NP/OP PCR tests, clearance by a healthcare professional, or resolution of symptoms. In the prospective study, whole blood, serum and a nasopharyngeal or oropharyngeal swab were collected from each participant by mobile phlebotomists. Over a 2-month period, participants in the prospective study had the option of providing additional blood draws and questionnaires. Prospective study blood samples were shipped either frozen or at room temperature before DNA extraction. This record belongs to a study of blood T cell repertoires in COVID-19 (dated by TCRdb to 2018 to 2020). General notes on the study: The collaborator samples originated in the United States, Italy and Spain and spanned the acute and convalescent phases of COVID-19. Nearly every sample came with metadata listing a de-identified subject ID, COVID-19 status, age in years and sex. The repertoires were released in a freely available public database intended as a resource for research on the immune response to SARS-CoV-2. Samples came from the ongoing ImmuneRACE study (first 160 participants) plus 1,254 subjects from 6 global collaborators. Where available, HLA class I and class II types were taken from metadata supplied by the sample provider and were not determined by assay-based typing. Deeply sampled blood TCRbeta repertoires from subjects exposed to, actively infected with, or recovered from COVID-19 were included in the dataset. The material from the prospective study consisted of cDNA or gDNA derived from T cells, B-cell-depleted T cells, or PBMCs.

Based on the germline V gene, the CDR1 and CDR2 sequences are WSHSY and SAAADI. Its CDR3 holds 14 amino acids, cysteine through valine. Only CDR3 DNA is held: 42 bases, read in frame from base 1. V sheds 1 base and J sheds 1 base, leaving 8 bases between their ends. The paper's findings and limits, for the study overall: The quantity of clinical and demographic metadata differed by source and by participant and was supplied without curation.

This receptor was obtained from a woman in her forties or fifties who had recovered from COVID-19. The rearrangement joined TRBV10-2 to TRBJ2-7; perhaps TRBD2 is the D gene, with 6 bases matching. The sequenced material came from PBMCs or T cells enriched from blood (not recorded which). The nucleotide sequence reads TGCGCCAGCAGTGAGTTCGGGAGATCCTACGAGCAGTACGTC. The resulting protein is CASSEFGRSYEQYV.